Presented here are 27 T cell receptor beta chains from one specimen sequenced in a study of cytomegalovirus exposure and HLA in healthy donors (TCRdb year 2017). Libraries were built with the immunoSEQ multiplex PCR assay. For the multiplex PCR, a mixture combining 60 forward primers for TCR Vbeta segments and 13 reverse primers for TCR Jbeta segments was used. Here the immuneACCESS table is served through TCRdb, limited to in-frame sequences with V and J called. Missing clones are a known gap in these copies; in checked studies unresolved V genes cover under half, and the rest lacks a known reason. Recorded for this sample are around 130,000 clones; approximately 67% of them occurred a single time. The ten largest clones represent 6.5% of the sample. Sample: PBMCs. These receptors came from a woman aged 55-69 years in good health and CMV-seronegative.

This rearrangement joins TRBV5-1 to TRBJ1-5; 7 bases are a match to TRBD1. This CDR3 has 16 amino acids. The germline CDR1 and CDR2 sequences are SGHRS and YFSETQ. Trimming took 4 bases from V and 0 from J; bases not matched to a gene: 7. The CDR3 loop reads CASSPGQTYSNQPQHF. The CDR3, as DNA: TGCGCCAGCAGCCCGGGACAGACTTATAGCAATCAGCCCCAGCATTTT. Full variable domain (missing parts from reference TRBV5-1 and TRBJ1-5): KAGVTQTPRYLIKTRGQQVTLSCSPISGHRSVSWYQQTPGQGLQFLFEYFSETQRNKGNFPGRFSGRQFSNSRSEMNVSTLELGDSALYLCASSPGQTYSNQPQHFGDGTRLSIL.

This chain links TRBV6-5 with TRBJ1-1; D might be TRBD1 (6 bases). This CDR3 has 14 amino acids. Germline loops: CDR1 MNHEY, CDR2 SVGAGI. Trimming pared 6 bases from V and 5 bases from J, leaving 16 bases between. CDR3 sequence reads: CASRGRGKWTEAFF. CDR3 nucleotide sequence: TGTGCCAGCAGGGGCAGGGGAAAGTGGACTGAAGCTTTCTTT.

This chain joins TRBV6-1 and TRBJ2-5; perhaps TRBD2 as D (6 bases). This CDR3 is built from 16 residues. CDR1 is MNHNS, CDR2 SASEGT, per germline. The germline V and J ends were trimmed by 3 bases and 2 bases, with 16 bases remaining between them. In nucleotides, the CDR3 is TGTGCCAGCAGTGATCCCTTCAAGCGGGTTCAAGAGACCCAGTACTTC. This sequence encodes CASSDPFKRVQETQYF.

The chain combines TRBV7-2 with TRBJ2-5; perhaps TRBD2 as D (5 bases). This CDR3 region has 13 residues. V lost 8 bases, J lost 1 base, and 11 bases lay in between. CDR1 and CDR2 from the germline V gene are SGHTA and FQGNSA. CDR3 DNA: TGTGCCAGCGGCGGGCAGCCCCAAGAGACCCAGTACTTC. It codes for CASGGQPQETQYF.

The chain couples TRBV19 to TRBJ2-7, with D maybe TRBD1 (5 bases). The CDR3 is 14 residues long. Per germline, CDR1 LNHDA and CDR2 SQIVND (reference sequence). The V and J ends lost 5 bases and 0 bases respectively, with 11 bases between them. CDR3 sequence (DNA): TGTGCCAGTAGTCGACAGCTAAGCTCCTACGAGCAGTACTTC. Protein product: CASSRQLSSYEQYF.

The sample holds a few counts of this clone. The same CDR3 is also encoded by other DNA sequences in this sample. The chain uses TRBV2 and TRBJ1-2, with 9 nucleotides matching TRBD1. Germline-derived CDR1 and CDR2 are SNHLY and FYNNEI. V dropped 3 bases and J dropped 5; count of bases not matched to a gene: 1. The CDR3 sequence is 13 residues long. CDR3 protein: CASSEGTGYGYTF. CDR3 DNA: TGTGCCAGCAGTGAGGGGACAGGGTATGGCTACACCTTC.

Only a few counts were recorded for this clone. The CDR3 DNA sequence: TGTGCCAGCAGTGTTGCGGGGGGTAGAAACACCATATATTTT. Protein product: CASSVAGGRNTIYF. The chain combines TRBV6-1 with TRBJ1-3, with D possibly matching TRBD1 (5 bases). CDR1 is MNHNS and CDR2 is SASEGT in the germline V gene. V lost 4 bases, J lost 5 bases, and 12 bases lay in between. CDR3 length equals 14 residues.

The rearrangement uses TRBV19 and TRBJ2-2; 9 nucleotides match TRBD1. CDR3 length: 14 residues. The J segment lost 6 bases and the V segment lost 6 bases, leaving 5 bases of the junction unmatched. The V gene's germline CDR1 is LNHDA and CDR2 SQIVND (reference sequence). DNA for the CDR3: TGTGCCAGTAGGGACAGGGGTATGTCCGGGGAGCTGTTTTTT. It encodes CASRDRGMSGELFF.

This clone came up a few times. The chain links TRBV4-2 to TRBJ2-1; TRBD2 matches at 9 bases. Germline lookup yields CDR1 LGHNA and CDR2 YNFKEQ. The CDR3 loop spans 18 amino acids. The junction had 17 bases not matched to a gene; V was cut back by 2 bases and J by 9 bases. The CDR3 protein is CASSQMAVLAGVGGEQFF. In nucleotides, the CDR3 is TGTGCCAGCAGCCAAATGGCGGTTTTAGCGGGAGTGGGGGGTGAGCAGTTCTTC.

This clone was picked up one time. The rearrangement uses TRBV9 and TRBJ2-1; 8 bases are a match to TRBD2. V lost 3 bases to trimming and J lost 0 bases; unmatched junction nucleotides: 5. This CDR3 has 16 residues. From germline, CDR1 is SGDLS and CDR2 YYNGEE. The CDR3 DNA follows: TGTGCCAGCAGCGCCAATCGGGGGGGCTCCTACAATGAGCAGTTCTTC. Protein: CASSANRGGSYNEQFF.

This chain joins TRBV7-9 and TRBJ2-3; TRBD1 is a possible D gene (6 bases). Germline CDR1 SEHNR, CDR2 FQNEAQ (reference sequence). V gave up 3 bases and J gave up 4 bases, with 11 bases separating them. This CDR3 comprises 14 residues. The CDR3 protein is CASSFGGMADTQYF. DNA of the CDR3: TGTGCCAGCAGCTTTGGGGGCATGGCAGATACGCAGTATTTT.

This rearrangement joins TRBV18 to TRBJ2-7; 7 nucleotides match TRBD1. Germline V gives CDR1 KGHSH, CDR2 LQKENI. The V gene end was trimmed by 6 bases and the J gene end by 3 bases; junction bases not matched to a gene: 5. This CDR3 region has 13 residues. Here the CDR3 reads CASSQGQSYEQYF. CDR3 nucleotides: TGTGCCAGCTCTCAGGGACAGAGCTACGAGCAGTACTTC.

V and J are TRBV2 and TRBJ2-1; D is perhaps TRBD2 (5 bases). CDR1 is SNHLY and CDR2 is FYNNEI in the germline V gene. The CDR3 loop spans 14 amino acids. Trimming stripped 8 bases from V and 0 bases from J, with 11 bases between. CDR3 sequence reads: CASREGSSYNEQFF. CDR3 nucleotides: TGTGCCAGCCGAGAAGGGAGCTCCTACAATGAGCAGTTCTTC.

This chain connects TRBV7-8 to TRBJ2-3; TRBD2 agrees at 7 bases. J gave up 3 bases and V 5 bases, and 20 bases lay outside the gene matches. CDR3 size: 19 residues. Germline V gene sequence: CDR1 SGHVS, CDR2 FQNEAQ. As DNA, the CDR3 is TGTGCCAGCAGCCCCCAGTGGAAGGCGGGAGATGTGAGGACAGATACGCAGTATTTT. It specifies CASSPQWKAGDVRTDTQYF.

The chain couples TRBV11-2 to TRBJ2-7, with D possibly matching TRBD1 (6 bases). The germline V and J ends were trimmed by 3 bases and 1 base, with 13 bases remaining between them. CDR3 size: 15 residues. Germline CDR1 reads SGHAT; CDR2 reads FQNNGV. CDR3 in amino acids: CASSFGQFRSYEQYF. The CDR3 bases are TGTGCCAGCAGCTTCGGACAGTTTAGGTCCTACGAGCAGTACTTC.

The rearrangement links TRBV13 to TRBJ2-7, with a tentative D call TRBD2 (5 bases). This CDR3 spans 14 amino acids. The germline V gene has CDR1 PRHDT and CDR2 FYEKMQ (reference sequence). Trimming removed 5 bases at V and 0 bases at J, with 11 bases between. The CDR3 protein is CASSPTAVSYEQYF. For the CDR3, the DNA is TGTGCCAGCAGCCCCACAGCGGTCTCCTACGAGCAGTACTTC.

The chain employs TRBV25-1 and TRBJ1-5, with D perhaps TRBD1 (6 bases). CDR3 length: 14 amino acids. V was shortened by 4 bases and J by 4 bases, with 11 bases between the two germline ends. Germline CDR1 and CDR2: MGHDK and SYGVNS. The CDR3: CASSVAGANQPQHF. The CDR3 coding sequence is TGTGCCAGCAGTGTGGCGGGGGCGAATCAGCCCCAGCATTTT.

The rearrangement uses TRBV5-4 and TRBJ2-5; 7 bases fit TRBD1. The assigned J gene may be wrong: the sequence end matches TRBJ2-7 better. Germline V gene lookup returns CDR1 SGHNT and CDR2 YYREEE (reference sequence). This CDR3 region has 14 residues. CDR3 sequence reads: CASSLRTGAYEQYF. The CDR3 DNA reads as TGTGCCAGCAGCTTGCGGACAGGAGCTTACGAGCAGTACTTC.

V gene TRBV28 combines with J gene TRBJ1-5, with 7 bases aligning to TRBD1. V was pared by 3 bases and J by 7 bases, with 9 bases of the junction left unmatched. The germline V gene encodes CDR1 MDHEN and CDR2 SYDVKM. The CDR3 runs to 15 residues. This CDR3 reads CASSLGQTVGQPQHF. DNA for the CDR3: TGTGCCAGCAGTTTGGGACAGACTGTCGGGCAGCCCCAGCATTTT.

This clone has only a few counts. One end of the junction fails to match germline, which may point to a read error. This chain connects TRBV5-6 to TRBJ2-7; 7 nucleotides match TRBD1. The CDR3 is made up of 10 amino acids. CDR1 and CDR2 from the germline V gene are SGHDT and YYEEEE. For the CDR3, the DNA is TGTGCCAGCAGCAGGGACAGTGTCGACTTC. This gives the protein CASSRDSVDF.

This clone was seen a handful of times. The chain couples TRBV5-5 to TRBJ1-4, with TRBD1 matching 7 bases. The CDR3 sequence is 15 residues long. V shed 7 bases and J 7 bases; nucleotides not matched to a gene: 13. From germline, CDR1 is SGHKS and CDR2 YYEKEE (reference sequence). The CDR3 coding sequence is TGTGCCAGCCAAGTTTTCGACAGGGTTCGTGAAAAACTGTTTTTT. Its translation: CASQVFDRVREKLFF. The variable domain in full, with the rest retrieved from reference TRBV5-5 and TRBJ1-4, is DAGVTQSPTHLIKTRGQQVTLRCSPISGHKSVSWYQQVLGQGPQFIFQYYEKEERGRGNFPDRFSARQFPNYSSELNVNALLLGDSALYLCASQVFDRVREKLFFGSGTQLSVL.

The chain joins TRBV19 to TRBJ2-5; D gene unclear. TRBJ2-7 explains the end of the DNA better; the J call may be wrong. The CDR3 covers 15 residues. Germline loops: CDR1 LNHDA, CDR2 SQIVND (reference sequence). In nucleotides, the CDR3 is TGTGCCAGTAGAGAATCCACCGGGTCTACCTACGAGCAGTACTTC. Residues: CASRESTGSTYEQYF.

The chain links TRBV7-6 to TRBJ2-5, with 7 bases aligning to TRBD2. Trimming cost V 2 bases and J 1 base; bases outside gene matches: 4. In germline, CDR1 is SGHVS, CDR2 FNYEAQ. This CDR3 has 15 residues. CDR3 protein: CASSLFSSGQETQYF. Here the CDR3 DNA reads TGTGCCAGCAGCTTATTCTCTAGCGGCCAAGAGACCCAGTACTTC. The full variable domain, in which reference TRBV7-6 and TRBJ2-5 provide the parts outside the CDR3, is GAGVSQSPRYKVTKRGQDVALRCDPISGHVSLYWYRQALGQGPEFLTYFNYEAQQDKSGLPNDRFSAERPEGSISTLTIQRTEQRDSAMYRCASSLFSSGQETQYFGPGTRLLVL.

The chain combines TRBV7-9 with TRBJ1-3, with 10 bases fitting TRBD1. The CDR3 is 16 amino acids. Germline loops: CDR1 SEHNR, CDR2 FQNEAQ (reference sequence). V was pared by 6 bases and J by 2 bases, with 7 bases of the junction left unmatched. The CDR3, as DNA: TGTGCCAGCAGTGATCGAGGACAGGGGGCTGGAAACACCATATATTTT. It translates to CASSDRGQGAGNTIYF.

On this clone itself: Other nucleotide sequences in the sample specify the same CDR3. This CDR3 reads CASRRGQGVYEQYF. The CDR3 DNA sequence: TGTGCCAGTAGAAGGGGACAGGGGGTATACGAGCAGTACTTC. The chain carries TRBV19 and TRBJ2-7, with 11 bases matching TRBD1. Germline-derived CDR1 and CDR2 are LNHDA and SQIVND (reference sequence). V shed 6 bases and J 4 bases; nucleotides not matched to a gene: 5. There are 14 residues in the CDR3.

The chain couples TRBV28 to TRBJ1-5, with D perhaps TRBD1 (6 bases). V lost 4 bases and J lost 0, with 13 bases in between. The germline V gene encodes CDR1 MDHEN and CDR2 SYDVKM. This CDR3 is built from 16 residues. Here the CDR3 DNA reads TGTGCCAGCAGTTCAACAGGGACGGCTAGCAATCAGCCCCAGCATTTT. It translates to CASSSTGTASNQPQHF.

This chain uses TRBV18 with TRBJ2-1; D is undetermined. CDR1 is KGHSH, CDR2 LQKENI, per germline. The CDR3 is 16 amino acids. The germline V and J ends were trimmed by 4 bases and 0 bases, with 13 bases remaining between them. The CDR3 loop is CASSLLPRSSYNEQFF. Here the CDR3 DNA reads TGTGCCAGCTCACTCCTTCCTAGGAGCTCCTACAATGAGCAGTTCTTC.